The 16 T cell receptor beta chains reported below all come from one sample, sequenced in a study of post-analysis software for immune sequencing data. Notes on the study in general: Compared with controls, patients had more of roughly 5 TRBV segments, including TRBV5-6, TRBV5-1 and TRBV20-1.

Built from TCR beta cDNA, the libraries had unique molecular identifiers in them. TCRdb reprocessed the PCR reads with MiXCR, giving one entry per CDR3 protein. The data hold hundreds of thousands of distinct CDR3 sequences, with approximately 38% observed a single time. These receptors have no known antigen. The sequenced material came from blood. Source of these receptors: a girl between 2 and 10 years old with multiple sclerosis.

DNA for the CDR3: TGTGCCAGCAGCTTTAAGCGGGGCGCACAAGAGACCCAGTACTTC. Its protein product is CASSFKRGAQETQYF. The chain joins TRBV11-2 to TRBJ2-5; TRBD2 aligns across 7 bases. Germline V gene data show CDR1 as SGHAT and CDR2 as FQNNGV. The V segment lost 3 bases and the J segment 2 bases; nucleotides outside the gene matches: 6. The CDR3 runs to 15 residues.

A few counts support this clonotype. The rearrangement links TRBV12-3 or TRBV12-4 to TRBJ2-5; 8 bases are a match to TRBD2. The length of the CDR3 is 16 residues. After removal of 2 bases from V and 4 bases from J, the junction contained 9 bases not matched to a gene. The CDR3 protein is CASSLTGGRVRETQYF. CDR3 sequence (DNA): TGTGCCAGCAGTTTAACGGGGGGGCGGGTAAGAGAGACCCAGTACTTC.

The table lists this clonotype with a few counts. The chain has TRBV11-2 and TRBJ2-1; 8 bases line up with TRBD2. Germline values: CDR1 SGHAT, CDR2 FQNNGV. The ends lost 5 bases at V and 6 bases at J; junction bases unmatched: 12. This CDR3 is 16 amino acids long. The CDR3 DNA reads as TGTGCCAGCAGCCCCCACGAGCGGGGGTCCGTCAATGAGCAGTTCTTC. It specifies CASSPHERGSVNEQFF.

This clonotype has a count of ten or more. J is TRBJ2-3 and V is TRBV7-3; 7 nucleotides line up with TRBD1. Germline CDR1 reads SGHTA; CDR2 reads FQGTGA. CDR3 length equals 14 residues. The V gene end was trimmed by 5 bases and the J gene end by 3 bases; junction bases not matched to a gene: 5. The CDR3 spells CASSLTGFTDTQYF. CDR3 bases: TGTGCCAGCAGCCTGACAGGGTTTACAGATACGCAGTATTTT.

This clonotype was counted a few times. The V and J genes are TRBV28 and TRBJ1-2, with TRBD1 as a possible D gene (5 bases). The CDR3 loop spans 13 amino acids. Deletions cut 7 bases from V and 3 bases from J, with 12 bases between. Looked up from germline, CDR1 is MDHEN and CDR2 is SYDVKM. CDR3 nucleotides: TGTGCCAGCATCCAGGGCATGGACTATGGCTACACCTTC. Translation: CASIQGMDYGYTF.

This clonotype was seen a few times. The chain couples TRBV9 to TRBJ2-5; no definite D call. The CDR3 runs 13 residues. Germline values: CDR1 SGDLS, CDR2 YYNGEE. V was shortened by 0 bases and J by 2 bases, with 5 bases between the two germline ends. The CDR3 is CASSVAAQETQYF. The CDR3 DNA reads TGTGCCAGCAGCGTAGCGGCGCAAGAGACCCAGTACTTC.

The rearrangement links TRBV5-1 to TRBJ2-5; D not certain. Germline loops: CDR1 SGHRS, CDR2 YFSETQ. The CDR3 sequence is 13 residues long. Trimming removed 1 base at V and 4 bases at J, with 8 bases between. The CDR3 region is CASSLNRPETQYF. CDR3 coding DNA: TGCGCCAGCAGCTTGAATCGTCCAGAGACCCAGTACTTC. The full variable domain, its missing parts supplied by reference TRBV5-1 and TRBJ2-5, is KAGVTQTPRYLIKTRGQQVTLSCSPISGHRSVSWYQQTPGQGLQFLFEYFSETQRNKGNFPGRFSGRQFSNSRSEMNVSTLELGDSALYLCASSLNRPETQYFGPGTRLLVL.

The chain couples TRBV29-1 to TRBJ2-1, with a possible D match to TRBD1 (5 bases). The CDR3 extends over 13 amino acids. Deletions cut 4 bases from V and 6 bases from J, with 13 bases between. Germline V lookup: CDR1 SQVTM, CDR2 ANQGSEA. The CDR3 sequence is CSVGRQGGNEQFF. For the CDR3, the DNA is TGCAGCGTTGGTCGGCAGGGCGGCAATGAGCAGTTCTTC.

V usage is TRBV7-3 and J usage is TRBJ2-2, with a possible D match to TRBD1 (6 bases). The CDR3 extends over 16 amino acids. The V end lost 5 bases, the J end lost 2 bases, and 15 bases lay between the germline ends. Germline V CDR1 and CDR2: SGHTA, FQGTGA. CDR3 region: CASSPLGTHNTGELFF. In DNA, the CDR3 is TGTGCCAGCAGCCCCTTGGGGACACACAACACCGGGGAGCTGTTTTTT.

This clonotype appeared a few times. The chain joins TRBV20-1 to TRBJ2-7; D unclear. From germline, CDR1 is DFQATT and CDR2 SNEGSKA (reference sequence). The CDR3 is 12 residues long. The CDR3 nucleotides read TGCACCCCGGGTCCTATAACCTACGAGCAGTACTTC. Translated, it gives CTPGPITYEQYF.

This clonotype was picked up many times. The CDR3 coding sequence is TGTGCCAGCAGTTCCCGGGACACCGGCCGGGAGCAGTACTTC. The encoded protein is CASSSRDTGREQYF. The rearrangement links TRBV28 to TRBJ2-7, with D maybe TRBD1 (6 bases). This CDR3 is built from 14 residues. V lost 4 bases and J 7 bases, leaving 17 bases between the germline ends. Germline loops: CDR1 MDHEN, CDR2 SYDVKM. Together with reference TRBV28 and TRBJ2-7, the CDR3 gives the full variable domain: DVKVTQSSRYLVKRTGEKVFLECVQDMDHENMFWYRQDPGLGLRLIYFSYDVKMKEKGDIPEGYSVSREKKERFSLILESASTNQTSMYLCASSSRDTGREQYFGPGTRLTVT.

This rearrangement joins TRBV3-1 to TRBJ1-1; D is undetermined. CDR3 length: 14 amino acids. With 0 bases removed from V and 1 base from J, the gap between germline ends came to 6 bases. Germline values: CDR1 LGHDT, CDR2 YNNKEL (reference sequence). In DNA, the CDR3 is TGTGCCAGCAGCCAAGAGTCGGCGAACACTGAAGCTTTCTTT. This sequence encodes CASSQESANTEAFF.

This chain joins TRBV28 and TRBJ2-3, with 7 bases that match TRBD2. The V and J ends lost 5 bases and 1 base, in that order; junction bases with no gene match: 6. The V gene's germline CDR1 is MDHEN and CDR2 SYDVKM. The length of the CDR3 is 15 residues. The CDR3 region is CASSPAGVGTDTQYF. DNA for the CDR3: TGTGCCAGCAGTCCTGCGGGGGTTGGCACAGATACGCAGTATTTT.

V usage is TRBV20-1 and J usage is TRBJ2-5, with 10 nucleotides matching TRBD2. The junction had 4 bases not matched to a gene; V was cut back by 0 bases and J by 6 bases. This CDR3 is built from 14 residues. Germline values: CDR1 DFQATT, CDR2 SNEGSKA (reference sequence). Here the CDR3 DNA reads TGCAGTGCTAGAGACGCTAGCGGGAGTAAGACCCAGTACTTC. Its protein product is CSARDASGSKTQYF.

Only a few counts were recorded for this clonotype. V gene TRBV7-9 combines with J gene TRBJ2-1; 9 nucleotides line up with TRBD1. Germline CDR1 SEHNR, CDR2 FQNEAQ (reference sequence). This CDR3 is built from 14 residues. The trim removed 5 bases at V and 9 bases at J, leaving 8 bases unmatched. CDR3 amino acids: CASSAGGTGTEQFF. The DNA of the CDR3 is TGTGCCAGCAGCGCCGGCGGGACAGGGACTGAGCAGTTCTTC.

This clonotype was seen only a few times. The V and J genes are TRBV7-9 and TRBJ2-3; D is possibly TRBD2 (6 bases). V lost 5 bases and J lost 0, with 21 bases in between. Germline V CDR1 and CDR2: SEHNR, FQNEAQ (reference sequence). The CDR3 loop spans 18 amino acids. The CDR3 sequence is CASSPIGQSGFSTDTQYF. CDR3 DNA sequence: TGTGCCAGCAGCCCCATAGGCCAAAGCGGGTTCAGCACAGATACGCAGTATTTT.